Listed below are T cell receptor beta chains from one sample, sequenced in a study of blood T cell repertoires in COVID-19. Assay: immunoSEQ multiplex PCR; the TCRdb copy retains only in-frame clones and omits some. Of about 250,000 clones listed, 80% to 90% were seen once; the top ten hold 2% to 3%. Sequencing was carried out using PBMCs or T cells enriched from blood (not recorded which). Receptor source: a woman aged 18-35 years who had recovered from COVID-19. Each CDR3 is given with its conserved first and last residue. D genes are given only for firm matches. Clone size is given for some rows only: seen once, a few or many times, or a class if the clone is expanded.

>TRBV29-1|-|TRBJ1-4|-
CSVGGATNEKLFF
TGCAGCGTCGGAGGGGCAACTAATGAAAAACTGTTTTTT
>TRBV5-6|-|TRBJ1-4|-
CASTWPPEDEKLFF
TGTGCCAGCACCTGGCCCCCCGAGGATGAAAAACTGTTTTTT
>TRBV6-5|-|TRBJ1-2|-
CASSPGFTNYGYTF
TGTGCCAGCAGCCCCGGTTTCACTAACTATGGCTACACCTTC
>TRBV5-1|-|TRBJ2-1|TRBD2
CASSLRSSGDNEQFF
TGCGCCAGCAGCTTGAGAAGTAGCGGGGACAATGAGCAGTTCTTC
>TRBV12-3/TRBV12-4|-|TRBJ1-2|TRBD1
CASSLGQGGGYTF
TGTGCCAGCAGTTTAGGACAGGGGGGAGGCTACACCTTC
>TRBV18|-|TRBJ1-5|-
CASSPQGGNQPQHF
TGTGCCAGCTCACCACAAGGGGGCAATCAGCCCCAGCATTTT
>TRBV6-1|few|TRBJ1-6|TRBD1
CASREGTVSNSPLHF
TGTGCCAGCAGAGAAGGGACAGTTTCTAATTCACCCCTCCACTTT
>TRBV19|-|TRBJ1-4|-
CASRRTEYATNEKLFF
TGTGCCAGTAGAAGGACAGAGTATGCAACTAATGAAAAACTGTTTTTT
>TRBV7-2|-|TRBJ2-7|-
CASSSAPLYEQYF
TGTGCCAGCAGCTCCGCCCCCCTATACGAGCAGTACTTC
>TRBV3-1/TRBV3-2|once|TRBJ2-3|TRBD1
CASSRTGGTDTQYF
TGTGCCAGCAGCCGGACAGGGGGCACAGATACGCAGTATTTT
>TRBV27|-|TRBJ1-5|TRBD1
CASSLRQGRNQPQHF
TGTGCCAGCAGTTTACGACAGGGCCGAAATCAGCCCCAGCATTTT
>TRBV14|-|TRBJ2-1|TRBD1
CASSHRTGTGEWDEQFF
TGTGCCAGCAGCCACAGGACAGGGACCGGTGAGTGGGATGAGCAGTTCTTC
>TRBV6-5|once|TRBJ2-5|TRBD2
CASSYSGLAGSETQYF
TGTGCCAGCAGTTACTCGGGACTAGCGGGGTCGGAGACCCAGTACTTC
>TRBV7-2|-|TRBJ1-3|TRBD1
CASSLSLQGASGNTIYF
TGTGCCAGCAGCCTATCCCTCCAGGGGGCTTCTGGAAACACCATATATTTT
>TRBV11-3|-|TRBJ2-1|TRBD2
CASSAYRDYFRLSSYNEQFF
TGTGCCAGCAGCGCCTACCGGGACTACTTTAGACTGAGCTCCTACAATGAGCAGTTCTTC
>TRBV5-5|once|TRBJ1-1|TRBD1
CASSLYGTGSMNTEAFF
TGTGCCAGCAGCTTATACGGGACAGGATCTATGAACACTGAAGCTTTCTTT
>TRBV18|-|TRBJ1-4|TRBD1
CASSLQGNNEKLFF
TGTGCCAGCTCACTACAGGGGAATAATGAAAAACTGTTTTTT
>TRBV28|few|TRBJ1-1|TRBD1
CASRPRQGVNTEAFF
TGTGCCAGCAGACCGCGACAGGGTGTGAACACTGAAGCTTTCTTT
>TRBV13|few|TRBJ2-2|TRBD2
CASSRRLAGETGELFF
TGTGCCAGCAGCCGCCGACTAGCGGGGGAGACCGGGGAGCTGTTTTTT
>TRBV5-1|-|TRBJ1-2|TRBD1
CASSFNPTGDSNYGYTF
TGCGCCAGCAGCTTTAATCCGACAGGGGACTCTAACTATGGCTACACCTTC
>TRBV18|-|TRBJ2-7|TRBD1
CASSLGTGDEQYF
TGTGCCAGCTCATTGGGGACAGGGGACGAGCAGTACTTC
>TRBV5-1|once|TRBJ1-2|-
CASSPPGGGYNGYTF
TGCGCCAGCAGCCCCCCCGGGGGGGGTTATAATGGCTACACCTTC